The rows below give T cell receptor beta chains drawn from one sample of a study of glioma-infiltrating T cells. TCRdb passed the multiplex PCR reads through MiXCR, listing each CDR3 protein once. The data contain about 180,000 distinct CDR3 sequences, more than 35% of them singletons. The sample taken for sequencing was glioma tissue, nonneoplastic brain tissue, or PBMCs (not recorded which). The receptors derive from a human donor with low-grade glioma or glioblastoma, undergoing nonglioma brain surgery, or in good health (not recorded which). Each CDR3 is given without its conserved first and last residue. D genes are given only for firm matches.

d_call	v_call	j_call	cdr3_aa
-	TRBV12-3/TRBV12-4	TRBJ1-1	ASSLDRGKTEAF
-	TRBV12-3/TRBV12-4	TRBJ2-3	ASTWEVGTDTQY
-	TRBV28	TRBJ1-5	DSSTGPNNQPQH
-	TRBV4-2	TRBJ2-1	ASSQDRTTPWWNEQF
-	TRBV12-3/TRBV12-4	TRBJ1-5	ASSRANSNQPQH
-	TRBV29-1	TRBJ2-3	SETGTETDTQY
-	TRBV4-2	TRBJ2-1	ASNHEGGYEGEQF
-	TRBV2	TRBJ1-4	ANRKGSGEKLF
TRBD2	TRBV28	TRBJ2-5	ATGTSGSTETQY
-	TRBV3-1	TRBJ1-3	ASSQVPQLAGNTIY
-	TRBV4-2	TRBJ1-3	ASSPREVEGPASGNTIY
-	TRBV2	TRBJ2-5	ASERVPSKETQY
-	TRBV15	TRBJ2-5	ATSGGRPLETQY
-	TRBV27	TRBJ2-5	ASSHLDKEAQY
TRBD1	TRBV28	TRBJ2-5	ASTPSGTGGQETQY
-	TRBV28	TRBJ2-7	ASKPGLGTYEQY
-	TRBV6-1	TRBJ1-2	ASSHPPASIYGYT
-	TRBV28	TRBJ1-2	ASSLNSYGYT
-	TRBV2	TRBJ1-2	ASRAGLLSYGYT
-	TRBV28	TRBJ2-7	ASSRAVPYEQY
TRBD1	TRBV24-1	TRBJ2-5	ATSDYDRGGQDTQY
-	TRBV6-6	TRBJ2-3	ASSYSNGDTQY
-	TRBV28	TRBJ2-7	ASSSTRWGRGGSYEQY
-	TRBV5-1	TRBJ2-1	DSRRERADNEQF
TRBD2	TRBV7-8	TRBJ2-7	ASSPGREGYEQY
-	TRBV3-1	TRBJ1-2	ASSQDPAGTGYT
TRBD1	TRBV20-1	TRBJ1-3	SARDSGQGSGNTIY
-	TRBV19	TRBJ2-2	ASSIDGAGGGTGELF
-	TRBV19	TRBJ1-5	ASSISVGQPQH
-	TRBV6-1	TRBJ2-3	ASSDGVMTDTQY
TRBD1	TRBV20-1	TRBJ2-7	SARDRGQTPLPYEKY
-	TRBV4-1	TRBJ2-1	ASSQDSIQETQF
-	TRBV29-1	TRBJ2-1	SVVRSALSNEQF
TRBD1	TRBV11-2	TRBJ2-1	ASSSGQGNEQF
TRBD1	TRBV2	TRBJ1-2	ASTIMGDRRGYT